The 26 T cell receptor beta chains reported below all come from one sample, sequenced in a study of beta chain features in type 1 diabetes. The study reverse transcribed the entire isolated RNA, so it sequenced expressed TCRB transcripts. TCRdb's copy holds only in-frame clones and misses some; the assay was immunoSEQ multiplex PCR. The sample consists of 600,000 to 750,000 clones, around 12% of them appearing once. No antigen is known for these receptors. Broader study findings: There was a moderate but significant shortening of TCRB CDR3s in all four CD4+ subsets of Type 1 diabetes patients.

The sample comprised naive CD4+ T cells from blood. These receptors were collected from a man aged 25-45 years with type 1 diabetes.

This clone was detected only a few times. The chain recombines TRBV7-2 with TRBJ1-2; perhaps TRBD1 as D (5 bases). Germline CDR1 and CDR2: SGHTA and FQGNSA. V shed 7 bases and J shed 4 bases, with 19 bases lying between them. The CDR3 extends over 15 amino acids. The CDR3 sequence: CASNLLLTVAYGYTF. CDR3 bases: TGTGCCAGCAACCTCCTATTGACAGTGGCCTATGGCTACACCTTC.

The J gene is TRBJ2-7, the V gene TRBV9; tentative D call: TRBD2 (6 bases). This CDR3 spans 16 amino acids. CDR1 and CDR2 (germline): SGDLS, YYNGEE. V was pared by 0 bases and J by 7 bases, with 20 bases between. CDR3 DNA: TGTGCCAGCAGCGTAGCAGGCGCGGCGGGGTTGGGAGAGCAGTACTTC. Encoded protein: CASSVAGAAGLGEQYF.

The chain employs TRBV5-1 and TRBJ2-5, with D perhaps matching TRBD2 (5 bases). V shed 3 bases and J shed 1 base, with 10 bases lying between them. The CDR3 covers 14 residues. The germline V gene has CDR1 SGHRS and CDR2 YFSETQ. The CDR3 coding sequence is TGCGCCAGCAGCTCCGATCGGGGCCAAGAGACCCAGTACTTC. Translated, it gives CASSSDRGQETQYF.

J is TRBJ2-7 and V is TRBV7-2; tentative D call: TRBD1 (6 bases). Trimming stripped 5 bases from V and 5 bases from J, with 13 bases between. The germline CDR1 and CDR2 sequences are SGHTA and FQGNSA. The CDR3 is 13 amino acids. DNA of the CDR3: TGTGCCAGCAGCCAAAACAGGGAAAACGAGCAGTACTTC. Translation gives CASSQNRENEQYF.

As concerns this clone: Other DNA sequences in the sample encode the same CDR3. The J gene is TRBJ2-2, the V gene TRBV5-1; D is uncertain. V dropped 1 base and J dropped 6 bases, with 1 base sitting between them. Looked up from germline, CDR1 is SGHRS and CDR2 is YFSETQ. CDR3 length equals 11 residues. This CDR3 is CASSLPGELFF. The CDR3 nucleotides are TGCGCCAGCAGCTTGCCCGGGGAGCTGTTTTTT.

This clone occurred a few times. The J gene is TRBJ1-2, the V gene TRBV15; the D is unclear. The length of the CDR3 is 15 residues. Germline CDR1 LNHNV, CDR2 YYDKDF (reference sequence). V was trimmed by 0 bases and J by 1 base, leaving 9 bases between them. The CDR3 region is CATSRERTDNYGYTF. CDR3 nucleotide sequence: TGTGCCACCAGCAGAGAACGGACGGATAACTATGGCTACACCTTC.

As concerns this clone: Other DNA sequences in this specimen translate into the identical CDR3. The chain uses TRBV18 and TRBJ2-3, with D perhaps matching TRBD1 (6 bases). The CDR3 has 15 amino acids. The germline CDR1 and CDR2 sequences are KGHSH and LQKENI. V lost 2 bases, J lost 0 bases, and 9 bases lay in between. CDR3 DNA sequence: TGTGCCAGCTCACCAATGGGGGCTAGCACAGATACGCAGTATTTT. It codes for CASSPMGASTDTQYF.

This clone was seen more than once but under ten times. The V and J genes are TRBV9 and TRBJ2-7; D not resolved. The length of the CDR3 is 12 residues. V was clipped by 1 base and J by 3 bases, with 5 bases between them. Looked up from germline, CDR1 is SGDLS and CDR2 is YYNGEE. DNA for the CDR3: TGTGCCAGCAGCGTAACGGGCTACGAGCAGTACTTC. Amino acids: CASSVTGYEQYF.

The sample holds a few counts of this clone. Here the CDR3 DNA reads TGCGCCAGCAGTCAATCGTCGGGGTCCACCGGGGAGCTGTTTTTT. The encoded protein is CASSQSSGSTGELFF. The rearrangement joins TRBV23-1 to TRBJ2-2; weak D call: TRBD2 (5 bases). TRBV23-1 has ORF status, its function being uncertain. The length of the CDR3 is 15 residues. Between the trimmed V and J ends, which lost 0 bases and 4 bases, there was a span of 9 bases.

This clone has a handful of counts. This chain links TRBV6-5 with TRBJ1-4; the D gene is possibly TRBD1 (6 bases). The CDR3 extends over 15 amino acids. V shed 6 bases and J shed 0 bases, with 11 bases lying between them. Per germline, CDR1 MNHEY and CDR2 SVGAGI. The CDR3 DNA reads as TGTGCCAGCAGCCGCACAGGGTCAACTAATGAAAAACTGTTTTTT. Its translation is CASSRTGSTNEKLFF.

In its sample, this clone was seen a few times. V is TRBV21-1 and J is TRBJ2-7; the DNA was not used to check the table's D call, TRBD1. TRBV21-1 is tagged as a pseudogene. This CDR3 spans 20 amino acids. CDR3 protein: CASSKREPGARLTPYYEQYF. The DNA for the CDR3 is TGTGCCAGCAGCAAAAGAGAGCCAGGGGCTAGGTTAACCCCTTACTACGAGCAGTACTTC.

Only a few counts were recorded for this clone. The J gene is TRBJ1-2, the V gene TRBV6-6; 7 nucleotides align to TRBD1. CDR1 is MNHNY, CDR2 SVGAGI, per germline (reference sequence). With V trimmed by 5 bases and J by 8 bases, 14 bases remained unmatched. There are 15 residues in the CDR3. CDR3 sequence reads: CASSRSLTGSGGYTF. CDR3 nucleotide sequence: TGTGCCAGCAGTCGCTCATTGACAGGGTCCGGAGGCTACACCTTC.

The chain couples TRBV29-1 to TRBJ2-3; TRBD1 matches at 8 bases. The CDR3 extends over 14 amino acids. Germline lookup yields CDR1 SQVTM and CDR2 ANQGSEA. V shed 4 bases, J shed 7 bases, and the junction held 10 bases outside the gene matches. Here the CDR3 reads CSVGDRFGGHTQYF. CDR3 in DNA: TGCAGCGTTGGGGACAGGTTTGGCGGGCATACGCAGTATTTT.

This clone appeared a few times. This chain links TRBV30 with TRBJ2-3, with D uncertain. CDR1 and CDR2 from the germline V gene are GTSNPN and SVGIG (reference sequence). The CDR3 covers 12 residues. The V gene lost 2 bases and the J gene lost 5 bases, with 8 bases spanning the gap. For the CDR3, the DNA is TGTGCCTGGAGTAGAGGAGAAGATACGCAGTATTTT. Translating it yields CAWSRGEDTQYF. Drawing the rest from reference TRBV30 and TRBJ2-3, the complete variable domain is SQTIHQWPATLVQPVGSPLSLECTVEGTSNPNLYWYRQAAGRGLQLLFYSVGIGQISSEVPQNLSASRPQDRQFILSSKKLLLSDSGFYLCAWSRGEDTQYFGPGTRLTVL.

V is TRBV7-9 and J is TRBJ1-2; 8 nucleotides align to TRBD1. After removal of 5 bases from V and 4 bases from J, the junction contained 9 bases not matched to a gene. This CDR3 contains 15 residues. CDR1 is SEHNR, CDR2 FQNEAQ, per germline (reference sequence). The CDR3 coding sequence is TGTGCCAGCAGCGCCCAGGGGGCCTTCGTCTATGGCTACACCTTC. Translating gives CASSAQGAFVYGYTF.

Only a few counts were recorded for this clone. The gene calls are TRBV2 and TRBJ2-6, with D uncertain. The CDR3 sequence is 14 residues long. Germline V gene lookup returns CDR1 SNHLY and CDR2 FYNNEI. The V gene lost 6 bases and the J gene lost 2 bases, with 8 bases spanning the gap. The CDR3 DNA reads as TGTGCCAGCAGGGCAGGTGCTGGGGCCAACGTCCTGACTTTC. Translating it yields CASRAGAGANVLTF.

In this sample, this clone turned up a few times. CDR3 coding DNA: TGCACCAGCAGCCAAGATCAAGATACGCAGTATTTT. Protein sequence: CTSSQDQDTQYF. This chain joins TRBV1 and TRBJ2-3; the table's D gene call, TRBD1, was not cross checked with the DNA. TRBV1 is described as a pseudogene. The CDR3 length is 12 residues.

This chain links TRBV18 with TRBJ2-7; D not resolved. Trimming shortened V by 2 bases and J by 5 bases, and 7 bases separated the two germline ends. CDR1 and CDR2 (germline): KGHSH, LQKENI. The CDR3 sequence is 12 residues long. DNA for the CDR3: TGTGCCAGCTCACCAGAAGCGAACGAGCAGTACTTC. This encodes CASSPEANEQYF.

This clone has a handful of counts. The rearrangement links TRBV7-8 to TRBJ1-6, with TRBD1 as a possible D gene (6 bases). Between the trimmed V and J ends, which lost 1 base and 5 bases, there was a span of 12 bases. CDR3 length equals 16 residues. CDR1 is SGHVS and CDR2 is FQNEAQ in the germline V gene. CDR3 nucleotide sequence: TGTGCCAGCAGCTTAGGCTACGGACAGAATAATTCACCCCTCCACTTT. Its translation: CASSLGYGQNNSPLHF.

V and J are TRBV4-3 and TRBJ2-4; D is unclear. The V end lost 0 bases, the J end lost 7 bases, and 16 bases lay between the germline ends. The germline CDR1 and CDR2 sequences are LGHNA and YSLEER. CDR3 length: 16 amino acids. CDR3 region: CASSQDLTGNRNIQYF. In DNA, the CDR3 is TGCGCCAGCAGCCAAGATCTAACGGGTAACCGGAACATTCAGTACTTC.

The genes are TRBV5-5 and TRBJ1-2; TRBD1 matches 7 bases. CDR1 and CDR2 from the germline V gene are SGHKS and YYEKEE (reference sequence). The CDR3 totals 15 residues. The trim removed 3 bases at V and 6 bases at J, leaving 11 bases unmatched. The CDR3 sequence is CASSSRQGSRDGYTF. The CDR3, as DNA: TGTGCCAGCAGCTCCCGACAGGGTAGTCGCGATGGCTACACCTTC.

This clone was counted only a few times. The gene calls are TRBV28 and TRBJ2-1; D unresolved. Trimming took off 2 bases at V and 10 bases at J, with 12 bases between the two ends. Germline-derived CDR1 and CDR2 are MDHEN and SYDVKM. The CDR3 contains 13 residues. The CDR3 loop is CASSLGRNREQFF. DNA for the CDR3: TGTGCCAGCAGTTTAGGGCGGAACAGAGAGCAGTTCTTC.

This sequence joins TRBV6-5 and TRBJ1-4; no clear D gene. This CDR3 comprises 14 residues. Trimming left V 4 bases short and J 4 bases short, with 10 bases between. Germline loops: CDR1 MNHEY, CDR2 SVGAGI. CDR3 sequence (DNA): TGTGCCAGCAGTTCCATGGATAGTAATGAAAAACTGTTTTTT. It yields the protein CASSSMDSNEKLFF.

CDR3 amino acids: CASSVSGQNTGELFF. The CDR3 DNA follows: TGCGCCAGCAGCGTCAGCGGACAGAACACCGGGGAGCTGTTTTTT. This chain joins TRBV5-1 and TRBJ2-2, with D perhaps given as TRBD1 or TRBD2 (5 bases each). The germline V gene has CDR1 SGHRS and CDR2 YFSETQ. The CDR3 runs to 15 residues. The V gene lost 4 bases and the J gene lost 1 base, with 11 bases spanning the gap.

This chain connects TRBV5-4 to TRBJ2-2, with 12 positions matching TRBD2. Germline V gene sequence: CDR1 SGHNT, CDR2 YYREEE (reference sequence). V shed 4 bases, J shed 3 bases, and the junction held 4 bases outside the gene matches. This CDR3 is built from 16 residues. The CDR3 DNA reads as TGTGCCAGCAGCCGGACTAGCGGGGCCGACACCGGGGAGCTGTTTTTT. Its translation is CASSRTSGADTGELFF.

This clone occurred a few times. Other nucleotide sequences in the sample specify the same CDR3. CDR3 loop: CASSLGAGSSYEQYF. The CDR3 DNA sequence: TGTGCCAGCAGCTTAGGGGCGGGTTCCTCCTACGAGCAGTACTTC. The chain carries TRBV7-2 and TRBJ2-7; possible D gene TRBD2, 5 bases. V lost 1 base and J 0 bases, leaving 10 bases between the germline ends. Germline V lookup: CDR1 SGHTA, CDR2 FQGNSA. The CDR3 totals 15 residues.